These T cell receptor beta chains were read from a single sample in a study of blood T cell repertoires in COVID-19. Measured with immunoSEQ multiplex PCR; TCRdb has only the in-frame clones, and not every one. The table includes about 140,000 clones, approximately 92% detected once. Source material: peripheral blood. These receptors all stem from a woman aged 60-75 years with active COVID-19. CDR3s include the opening cysteine and the closing phenylalanine or tryptophan. A D gene is named only where the DNA matches it firmly. The listing skips clone size in some rows; elsewhere it reads once, few, many or a size class.

size	V	D	J	CDR3	DNA
-	TRBV19	TRBD1	TRBJ1-6	CASSATGGKSPLHF	TGTGCCAGTAGTGCGACAGGGGGAAAATCACCCCTCCACTTT
-	TRBV7-3	-	TRBJ2-6	CASSPVSGANVLTF	TGTGCCAGCAGTCCGGTCTCTGGGGCCAACGTCCTGACTTTC
-	TRBV19	TRBD2	TRBJ2-3	CASGLAGDTQYF	TGTGCCTCCGGACTAGCGGGTGATACGCAGTATTTT
-	TRBV28	TRBD2	TRBJ2-7	CASSRGGGIYEQYF	TGTGCCAGCAGCCGTGGGGGAGGGATCTACGAGCAGTACTTC
-	TRBV18	TRBD2	TRBJ2-1	CASSPRLAGGLSSYNEQFF	TGTGCCAGCTCACCACGGCTAGCGGGAGGCCTCAGCTCCTACAATGAGCAGTTCTTC
-	TRBV2	TRBD2	TRBJ2-2	CASSSGRSRTGELFF	TGTGCCAGCTCGAGCGGGAGGAGTAGGACCGGGGAGCTGTTTTTT
-	TRBV5-1	-	TRBJ1-1	CASSLANLGPNTEAFF	TGCGCCAGCAGCTTGGCCAATTTGGGGCCGAACACTGAAGCTTTCTTT
-	TRBV19	TRBD1	TRBJ2-5	CASSIGRGRGYYQETQYF	TGTGCCAGTAGTATCGGCAGGGGGCGCGGATATTACCAAGAGACCCAGTACTTC
-	TRBV6-4	TRBD1	TRBJ2-7	CASSYRQGPDSYEQYF	TGTGCCAGCAGCTATAGACAGGGGCCCGACTCCTACGAGCAGTACTTC
-	TRBV25-1	-	TRBJ1-1	CASSPRGWGAFF	TGTGCCAGCAGTCCCAGGGGCTGGGGGGCTTTCTTT
once	TRBV19	TRBD2	TRBJ2-1	CASSIGLGLAGNEQFF	TGTGCCAGTAGTATCGGCCTAGGACTAGCGGGAAATGAGCAGTTCTTC
-	TRBV19	-	TRBJ1-1	CASSIGQGGTEAFF	TGTGCCAGTAGTATAGGGCAGGGAGGCACTGAAGCTTTCTTT
-	TRBV2	-	TRBJ2-2	CASSALTTNTGELFF	TGTGCCAGCAGTGCTTTAACAACCAACACCGGGGAGCTGTTTTTT
-	TRBV30	-	TRBJ2-3	CAWSPGADTQYF	TGTGCCTGGTCCCCAGGGGCAGATACGCAGTATTTT
-	TRBV7-3	TRBD2	TRBJ2-1	CASSPGAGGVVGTYNEQFF	TGTGCCAGCAGCCCCGGGGCGGGAGGGGTTGTGGGTACCTACAATGAGCAGTTCTTC
-	TRBV15	-	TRBJ1-1	CATYSGARTEAFF	TGTGCCACTTACTCAGGGGCGCGCACTGAAGCTTTCTTT